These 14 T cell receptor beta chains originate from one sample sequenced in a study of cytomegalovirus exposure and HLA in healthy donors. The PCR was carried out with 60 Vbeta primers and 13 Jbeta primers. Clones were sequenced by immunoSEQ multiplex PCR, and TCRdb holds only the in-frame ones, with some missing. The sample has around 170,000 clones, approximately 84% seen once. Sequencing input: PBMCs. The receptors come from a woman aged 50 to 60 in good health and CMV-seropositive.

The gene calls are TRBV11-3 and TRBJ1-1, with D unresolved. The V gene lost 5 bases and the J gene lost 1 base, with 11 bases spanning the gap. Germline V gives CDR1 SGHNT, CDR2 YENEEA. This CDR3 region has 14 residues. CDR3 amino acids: CASSPLPGNTEAFF. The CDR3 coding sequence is TGTGCCAGCAGCCCGTTACCCGGGAACACTGAAGCTTTCTTT.

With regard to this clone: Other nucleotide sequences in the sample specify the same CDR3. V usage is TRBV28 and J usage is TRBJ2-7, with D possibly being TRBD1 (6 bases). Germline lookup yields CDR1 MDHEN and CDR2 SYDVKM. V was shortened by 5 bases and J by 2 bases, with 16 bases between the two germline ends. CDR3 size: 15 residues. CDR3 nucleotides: TGTGCCAGCAGTGGAAAGTGGGCAGGGGCCTACGAGCAGTACTTC. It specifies CASSGKWAGAYEQYF.

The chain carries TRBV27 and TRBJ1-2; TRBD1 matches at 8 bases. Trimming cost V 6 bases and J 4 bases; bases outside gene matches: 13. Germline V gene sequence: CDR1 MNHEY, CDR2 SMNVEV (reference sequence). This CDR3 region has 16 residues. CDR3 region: CASSHSPGQDVYGYTF. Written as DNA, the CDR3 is TGTGCCAGCAGCCATTCACCGGGACAGGACGTCTATGGCTACACCTTC.

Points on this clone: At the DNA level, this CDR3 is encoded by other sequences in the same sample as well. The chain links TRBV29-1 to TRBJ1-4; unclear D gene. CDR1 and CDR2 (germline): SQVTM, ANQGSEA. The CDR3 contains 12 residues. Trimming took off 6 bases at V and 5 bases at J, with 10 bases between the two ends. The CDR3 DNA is TGCAGCGTCGGGAGCGTAAATGAAAAACTGTTTTTT. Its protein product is CSVGSVNEKLFF.

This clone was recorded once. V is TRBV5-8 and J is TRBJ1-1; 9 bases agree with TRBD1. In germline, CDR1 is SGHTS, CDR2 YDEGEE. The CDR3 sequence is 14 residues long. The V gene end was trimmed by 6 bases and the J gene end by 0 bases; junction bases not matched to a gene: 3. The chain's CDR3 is CASTRQGVNTEAFF. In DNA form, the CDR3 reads TGTGCCAGCACAAGACAGGGGGTGAACACTGAAGCTTTCTTT.

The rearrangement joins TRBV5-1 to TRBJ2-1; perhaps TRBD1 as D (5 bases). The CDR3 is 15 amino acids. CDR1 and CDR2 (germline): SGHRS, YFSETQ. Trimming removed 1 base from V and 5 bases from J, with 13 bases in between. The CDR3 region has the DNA TGCGCCAGCAGCTTGCGGGCCCCAGGGAACAATGAGCAGTTCTTC. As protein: CASSLRAPGNNEQFF.

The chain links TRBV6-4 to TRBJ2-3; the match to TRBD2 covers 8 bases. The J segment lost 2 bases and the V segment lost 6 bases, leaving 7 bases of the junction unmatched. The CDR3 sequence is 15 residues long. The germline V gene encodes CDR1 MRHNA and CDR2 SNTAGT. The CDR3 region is CASRALAGNTDTQYF. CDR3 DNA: TGTGCCAGCAGGGCCTTAGCGGGGAACACAGATACGCAGTATTTT.

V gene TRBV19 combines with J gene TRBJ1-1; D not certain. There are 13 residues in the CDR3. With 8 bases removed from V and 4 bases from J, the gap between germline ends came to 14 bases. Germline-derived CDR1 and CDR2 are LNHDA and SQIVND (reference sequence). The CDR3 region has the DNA TGTGCCAGTCGCAGGAAGGAGGTCACTGAAGCTTTCTTT. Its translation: CASRRKEVTEAFF.

DNA of the CDR3: TGTGCCAGCAGCTCGACAGGGGCCAACGTCCTGACTTTC. It is translated as CASSSTGANVLTF. The chain recombines TRBV7-9 with TRBJ2-6, with D hard to call. Germline lookup yields CDR1 SEHNR and CDR2 FQNEAQ (reference sequence). The CDR3 runs 13 residues. Trimming left V 4 bases short and J 4 bases short, with 5 bases between.

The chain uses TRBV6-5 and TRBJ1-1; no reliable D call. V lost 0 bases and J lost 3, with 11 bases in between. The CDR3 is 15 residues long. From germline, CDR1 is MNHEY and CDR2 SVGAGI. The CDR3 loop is CASSYSNGVDTEAFF. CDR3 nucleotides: TGTGCCAGCAGTTACTCGAACGGGGTAGACACTGAAGCTTTCTTT.

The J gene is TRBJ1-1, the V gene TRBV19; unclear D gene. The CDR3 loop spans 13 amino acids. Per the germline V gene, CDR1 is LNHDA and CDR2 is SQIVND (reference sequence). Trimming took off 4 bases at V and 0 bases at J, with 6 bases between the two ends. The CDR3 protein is CASSNQVNTEAFF. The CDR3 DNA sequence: TGTGCCAGTAGTAACCAGGTGAACACTGAAGCTTTCTTT.

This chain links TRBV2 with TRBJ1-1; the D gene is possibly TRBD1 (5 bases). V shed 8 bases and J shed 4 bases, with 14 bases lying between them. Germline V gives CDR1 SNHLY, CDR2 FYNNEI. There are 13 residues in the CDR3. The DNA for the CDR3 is TGTGCCAGCGGGGCGGATAGGGGCACTGAAGCTTTCTTT. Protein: CASGADRGTEAFF.

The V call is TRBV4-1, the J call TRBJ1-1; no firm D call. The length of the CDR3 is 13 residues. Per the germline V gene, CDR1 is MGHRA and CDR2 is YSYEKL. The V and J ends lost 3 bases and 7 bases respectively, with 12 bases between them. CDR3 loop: CASSQERGIEAFF. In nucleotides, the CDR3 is TGCGCCAGCAGCCAGGAACGAGGGATTGAAGCTTTCTTT.

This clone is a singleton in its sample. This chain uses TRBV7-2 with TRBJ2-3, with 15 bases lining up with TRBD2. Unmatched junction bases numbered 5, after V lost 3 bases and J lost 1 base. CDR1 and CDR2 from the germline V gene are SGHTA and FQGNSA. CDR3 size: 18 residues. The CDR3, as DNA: TGTGCCAGCAGCTTCTCTAGGACTAGCGGGGGGGGCACAGATACGCAGTATTTT. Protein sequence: CASSFSRTSGGGTDTQYF.